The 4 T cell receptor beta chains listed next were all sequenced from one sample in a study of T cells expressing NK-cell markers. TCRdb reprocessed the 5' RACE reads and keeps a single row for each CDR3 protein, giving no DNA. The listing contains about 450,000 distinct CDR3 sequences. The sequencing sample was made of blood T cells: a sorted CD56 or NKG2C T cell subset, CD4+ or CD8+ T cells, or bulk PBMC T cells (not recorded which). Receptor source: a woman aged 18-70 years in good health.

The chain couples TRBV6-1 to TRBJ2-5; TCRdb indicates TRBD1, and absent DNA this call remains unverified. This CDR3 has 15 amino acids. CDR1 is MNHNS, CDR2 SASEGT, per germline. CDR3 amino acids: CASTNGPGPQETQYF.

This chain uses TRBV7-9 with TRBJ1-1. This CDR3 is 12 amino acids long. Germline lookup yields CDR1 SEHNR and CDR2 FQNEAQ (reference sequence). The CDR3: CASSELHTEAFF.

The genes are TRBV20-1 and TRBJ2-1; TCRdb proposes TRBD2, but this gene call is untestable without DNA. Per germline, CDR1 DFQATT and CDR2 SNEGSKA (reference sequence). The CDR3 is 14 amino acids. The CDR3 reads CSAREAGGRNEQFF.

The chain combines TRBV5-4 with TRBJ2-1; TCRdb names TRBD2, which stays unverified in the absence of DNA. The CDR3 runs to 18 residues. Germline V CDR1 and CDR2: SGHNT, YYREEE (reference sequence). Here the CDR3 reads CASSSFGLAESSYNEQFF.